This section outlines one TCR beta chain sequence together with its context. The sample originates from a study of blood T cell repertoires in COVID-19. Germline CDR1 reads SGHNT; CDR2 reads YENEEA. V lost 4 bases, J lost 7 bases, and 4 bases stayed unmatched. The CDR3 spans 13 residues. Libraries were prepared by immunoSEQ multiplex PCR; TCRdb keeps only in-frame clonotypes and omits some of them. Altogether 85,000 to 90,000 clones are present, over 70% being singletons, with the ten largest covering 1.1%. The source is a human donor in a cohort sampled during active COVID-19. The V call is TRBV11-3, the J call TRBJ2-1; 7 bases fit TRBD2. The sample consisted of peripheral blood. Here the CDR3 reads CASSSGLGNEQFF. The CDR3 DNA follows: TGTGCCAGCAGCTCCGGACTAGGAAATGAGCAGTTCTTC.